This TCR beta chain was identified during a study of cytomegalovirus exposure and HLA in healthy donors. The germline V gene has CDR1 MGHDK and CDR2 SYGVNS. V was cut by 5 bases and J by 3 bases, with 10 bases left in between. The CDR3 consists of 14 residues. Generated by immunoSEQ multiplex PCR, the TCRdb table keeps only in-frame clones and is missing some. This sample has about 58,000 clones, with roughly 90% found just once. The chain has TRBV25-1 and TRBJ2-2; D is perhaps TRBD1 (6 bases). The source is a man between 18 and 35 years old in good health and CMV-seronegative. Sequencing used PBMCs. CDR3 bases: TGTGCCAGCAGTATACCAGGGGACACCGGGGAGCTGTTTTTT. The encoded protein is CASSIPGDTGELFF. Drawing the rest from reference TRBV25-1 and TRBJ2-2, the complete variable domain is EADIYQTPRYLVIGTGKKITLECSQTMGHDKMYWYQQDPGMELHLIHYSYGVNSTEKGDLSSESTVSRIRTEHFPLTLESARPSHTSQYLCASSIPGDTGELFFGEGSRLTVL.